The 11 T cell receptor beta chains below were found in one sample sequenced in a study of human T cells and chemical hapten exposure. Each CDR3 protein is one row after TCRdb ran MiXCR on the RACE reads. This table holds approximately 350,000 distinct CDR3 sequences, under 8% found once. The time point denotes: patch test 1, 2 weeks after DPC sensitization. Treatment defined: therapeutic diphenylcyclopropenone sensitization with weekly scalp DPC. This sample comprised whole blood, obtained in connection with sensitization to the hapten diphenylcyclopropenone (DPC). The source of these receptors is a woman younger than 35 with alopecia areata. Some clones in this sample may be carry-over from other donors' samples.

There are many counts of this clonotype. This rearrangement joins TRBV4-3 to TRBJ2-1; 10 nucleotides line up with TRBD2. The CDR3 length is 17 residues. Germline CDR1 and CDR2: LGHNA and YSLEER. The V gene end was trimmed by 1 base and the J gene end by 4 bases; junction bases not matched to a gene: 7. CDR3 sequence: CASSQAGSGGDYNEQFF. The CDR3, as DNA: TGCGCCAGCAGCCAAGCCGGGAGCGGGGGGGATTACAATGAGCAGTTCTTC.

This clonotype was recorded many times. V is TRBV7-9 and J is TRBJ1-3; 8 positions agree with TRBD1. The CDR3 length is 13 residues. The trim removed 3 bases at V and 6 bases at J, leaving 1 base unmatched. In germline, CDR1 is SEHNR, CDR2 FQNEAQ (reference sequence). The CDR3 DNA reads TGTGCCAGCAGCTTGACAGGGGTAAACACCATATATTTT. This encodes CASSLTGVNTIYF.

This clonotype was seen repeatedly, ten times or more. The J gene is TRBJ2-3, the V gene TRBV12-3 or TRBV12-4; D possibly uses TRBD1 or TRBD2 (5 bases each). The CDR3 is made up of 14 amino acids. V lost 6 bases, J lost 1 base, and 11 bases lay in between. DNA of the CDR3: TGTGCCAGCAGCCCGCGAGGGGGCACAGATACGCAGTATTTT. Protein product: CASSPRGGTDTQYF.

The rearrangement uses TRBV2 and TRBJ2-6, with D maybe TRBD2 (5 bases). The CDR3 totals 14 residues. CDR1 and CDR2 (germline): SNHLY, FYNNEI. With 1 base removed from V and 9 bases from J, the gap between germline ends came to 10 bases. Here the CDR3 DNA reads TGTGCCAGCAGTGAAGGCGGACTTCTCAACGTCCTGACTTTC. As protein: CASSEGGLLNVLTF.

This clonotype has ten or more counts. The chain combines TRBV5-6 with TRBJ2-7; D is uncertain. CDR1 and CDR2 (germline): SGHDT, YYEEEE. The CDR3 length is 17 residues. The V end was cut by 0 bases, the J end by 3 bases, with 19 bases between. CDR3 in amino acids: CASSLGAALRVYYEQYF. The CDR3 nucleotides read TGTGCCAGCAGCTTGGGGGCAGCTCTCCGCGTATACTACGAGCAGTACTTC. Drawing the rest from reference TRBV5-6 and TRBJ2-7, the complete variable domain is DAGVTQSPTHLIKTRGQQVTLRCSPKSGHDTVSWYQQALGQGPQFIFQYYEEEERQRGNFPDRFSGHQFPNYSSELNVNALLLGDSALYLCASSLGAALRVYYEQYFGPGTRLTVT.

This sequence joins TRBV28 and TRBJ1-5; 7 bases align to TRBD1. Germline values: CDR1 MDHEN, CDR2 SYDVKM. V gave up 5 bases and J gave up 6 bases; unmatched junction bases: 10. The CDR3 has 15 amino acids. The CDR3 region is CASSPNRGAFQPQHF. The CDR3 region has the DNA TGTGCCAGCAGTCCGAACAGGGGAGCGTTTCAGCCCCAGCATTTT.

This clonotype was counted between two and nine times. The V gene is TRBV2, the J gene TRBJ2-1; D remains unclear. This CDR3 has 19 amino acids. Per the germline V gene, CDR1 is SNHLY and CDR2 is FYNNEI. V dropped 4 bases and J dropped 2 bases, with 24 bases sitting between them. CDR3 sequence (DNA): TGTGCCAGCAGTGCTACCCCTGATGGGGAAACTTATCCCTACAATGAGCAGTTCTTC. Translated: CASSATPDGETYPYNEQFF.

This clonotype has at least ten counts. The V and J genes are TRBV7-9 and TRBJ2-3; no definite D call. Germline-derived CDR1 and CDR2 are SEHNR and FQNEAQ (reference sequence). The CDR3 sequence is 15 residues long. Trimming left V 5 bases short and J 4 bases short, with 16 bases between. The CDR3 loop reads CASSLYDFQADTQYF. CDR3 coding DNA: TGTGCCAGCAGCCTCTATGACTTTCAGGCAGATACGCAGTATTTT.

CDR3 residues: CATSRDVGQPQHF. The CDR3 DNA sequence: TGTGCCACCAGCAGAGATGTTGGCCAGCCCCAGCATTTT. The rearrangement links TRBV15 to TRBJ1-5; D call uncertain. The CDR3 has 13 residues. V lost 0 bases, J lost 7 bases, and 7 bases lay in between. The germline V gene has CDR1 LNHNV and CDR2 YYDKDF (reference sequence). The complete variable domain, with remaining parts taken from reference TRBV15 and TRBJ1-5, reads DAMVIQNPRYQVTQFGKPVTLSCSQTLNHNVMYWYQQKSSQAPKLLFHYYDKDFNNEADTPDNFQSRRPNTSFCFLDIRSPGLGDTAMYLCATSRDVGQPQHFGDGTRLSIL.

In this sample, this clonotype turned up many times. The rearrangement joins TRBV20-1 to TRBJ2-4, with 8 positions matching TRBD2. CDR1 and CDR2 (germline): DFQATT, SNEGSKA (reference sequence). V gave up 6 bases and J gave up 8 bases; unmatched junction bases: 15. The CDR3 runs to 15 residues. CDR3 in amino acids: CSAPPRVAGRDIQYF. The CDR3 region has the DNA TGCAGTGCCCCCCCACGAGTAGCGGGGAGGGACATTCAGTACTTC.

This clonotype has just a few counts. This chain connects TRBV6-5 to TRBJ2-1; D call uncertain. The CDR3 sequence is 16 residues long. Between the trimmed V and J ends, which lost 4 bases and 2 bases, there was a span of 15 bases. Per germline, CDR1 MNHEY and CDR2 SVGAGI. CDR3 coding DNA: TGTGCCAGCAGTTCTACCTTAAAAGGCCCCTACAATGAGCAGTTCTTC. Translation: CASSSTLKGPYNEQFF.